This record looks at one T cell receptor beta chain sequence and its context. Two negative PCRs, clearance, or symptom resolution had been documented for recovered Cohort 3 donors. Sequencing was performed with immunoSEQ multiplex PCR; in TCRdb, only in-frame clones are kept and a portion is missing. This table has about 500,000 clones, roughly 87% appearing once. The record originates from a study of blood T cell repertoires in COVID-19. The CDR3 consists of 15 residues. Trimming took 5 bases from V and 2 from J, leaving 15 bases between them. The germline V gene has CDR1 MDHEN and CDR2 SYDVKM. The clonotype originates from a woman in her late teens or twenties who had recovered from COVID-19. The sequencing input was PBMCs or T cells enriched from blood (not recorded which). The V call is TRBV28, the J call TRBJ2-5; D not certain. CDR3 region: CASSPWLFAQETQYF. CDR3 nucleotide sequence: TGTGCCAGCAGTCCTTGGCTCTTCGCTCAAGAGACCCAGTACTTC.